This TCR beta chain comes out of a study of shared clonotypes between healthy human individuals. Profiling relied on immunoSEQ multiplex PCR, and the TCRdb table lists in-frame clones only, not all of them. The table lists 700,000 to 950,000 clones, about 96% of them singletons. Germline CDR1 and CDR2: LGHNA and YSLEER. The CDR3 spans 19 residues. Unmatched junction bases numbered 17, after V lost 1 base and J lost 3 bases. Terminally differentiated effector memory CD45RA+ cells were left out of the naive CD8 fraction, which was CD45RO-negative and positively selected for CCR7. The receptor was derived from a young man in good health. Sequenced: naive CD8+ T cells sorted from blood. This chain links TRBV4-3 with TRBJ2-7; 8 bases align to TRBD1. CDR3 amino acids: CASSQGAWSGGAAGYEQYF. The CDR3 bases are TGCGCCAGCAGCCAAGGAGCCTGGTCAGGGGGCGCCGCGGGCTACGAGCAGTACTTC.